These T cell receptor beta chains were read from a single sample in a study of T-cell reconstitution after alpha-beta-depleted transplantation in children. TCRdb ran MiXCR on the PCR reads and lists one entry per CDR3 protein. Among hundreds of thousands of distinct CDR3 sequences, 23% were seen once, and the ten largest hold 13% to 15%. The material was PBMCs, mostly from graft donor cells, obtained 360 days after TCRalphabeta/CD19-depleted stem cell transplant. These receptor sequences come from a boy less than two years old who had a stem cell transplant for acute myeloid leukemia, so the T cells may come from the graft donor. Both conserved end residues are part of each CDR3. The D gene is left open where the match is weak. The listing skips clone size in some rows; elsewhere it reads once, few, many or a size class.

J | size | length | V | D | CDR3 | DNA
TRBJ2-5 | . | 15 | TRBV4-2 | . | CASSQDKAGQETQYF | TGTGCCAGCAGCCAAGATAAGGCAGGTCAAGAGACCCAGTACTTC
TRBJ2-2 | . | 16 | TRBV27 | . | CASSPGQPVNTGELFF | TGTGCCAGCAGTCCCGGTCAGCCGGTAAACACCGGGGAGCTGTTTTTT
TRBJ2-5 | . | 14 | TRBV10-2 | . | CASSEGWGRETQYF | TGCGCCAGCAGTGAGGGGTGGGGGCGGGAGACCCAGTACTTC
TRBJ1-2 | . | 14 | TRBV12-3/TRBV12-4 | TRBD1 | CASSSDRINYGYTF | TGTGCCAGCAGCTCGGACAGGATTAACTATGGCTACACCTTC
TRBJ1-1 | . | 13 | TRBV12-3/TRBV12-4 | TRBD1 | CASRPTGGWGAFF | TGTGCCAGCAGGCCTACAGGGGGATGGGGAGCTTTCTTT
TRBJ1-3 | . | 15 | TRBV5-5 | . | CASSLGLRGGNTIYF | TGTGCCAGCAGTTTGGGCCTCCGCGGAGGAAACACCATATATTTT
TRBJ2-1 | . | 16 | TRBV6-2/TRBV6-3 | TRBD2 | CASSYQRGGLRNEQFF | TGTGCCAGCAGTTACCAGCGGGGGGGCCTGAGAAATGAGCAGTTCTTC
TRBJ2-5 | once | 11 | TRBV24-1 | . | CATREGETQYF | TGTGCCACCAGGGAGGGGGAGACCCAGTACTTC
TRBJ2-1 | many | 17 | TRBV29-1 | . | CSVKRPSRGASYNEQFF | TGCAGCGTTAAAAGGCCCTCCCGGGGGGCCTCCTACAATGAGCAGTTCTTC
TRBJ2-1 | few | 15 | TRBV25-1 | TRBD1 | CASSRSGQGADEQFF | TGTGCCAGCAGCCGGTCGGGACAGGGGGCAGATGAGCAGTTCTTC
TRBJ1-5 | . | 12 | TRBV7-2 | . | CASSFESFPQHF | TGTGCCAGCAGCTTTGAGTCATTTCCCCAGCATTTT
TRBJ2-7 | few | 16 | TRBV7-2 | . | CASSSSLGRSTYEQYF | TGTGCCAGCAGCTCGTCTTTAGGGAGGTCAACCTACGAGCAGTACTTC
TRBJ1-4 | few | 16 | TRBV5-1 | TRBD1 | CASSTGTAQPNEKLFF | TGCGCCAGCAGCACCGGGACAGCGCAACCGAATGAAAAACTGTTTTTT
TRBJ2-5 | once | 15 | TRBV7-2 | TRBD1 | CASSLWTGFEETQYF | TGTGCCAGCAGCTTATGGACAGGGTTTGAAGAGACCCAGTACTTC
TRBJ1-2 | . | 14 | TRBV24-1 | . | CATSDREVYYGYTF | TGTGCCACCAGTGACCGGGAGGTGTACTATGGCTACACCTTC
TRBJ2-1 | . | 16 | TRBV5-1 | . | CASSSGTASSYNEQFF | TGCGCCAGCAGCTCCGGGACGGCCAGCTCCTACAATGAGCAGTTCTTC
TRBJ2-2 | few | 15 | TRBV7-2 | . | CASSLRPRNTGELFF | TGTGCCAGCAGCTTAAGGCCCAGGAACACCGGGGAGCTGTTTTTT
TRBJ1-2 | . | 13 | TRBV29-1 | TRBD1 | CSVGGQGFQGYTF | TGCAGCGTTGGGGGACAGGGGTTCCAAGGCTACACCTTC
TRBJ2-2 | many | 19 | TRBV6-5 | TRBD2 | CASSYSWGSGGPYTGELFF | TGTGCCAGCAGTTACTCGTGGGGTAGCGGGGGGCCCTACACCGGGGAGCTGTTTTTT
TRBJ1-5 | . | 14 | TRBV6-5 | . | CASSYSNRNQPQHF | TGTGCCAGCAGTTACTCGAACAGGAATCAGCCCCAGCATTTT
TRBJ2-3 | . | 15 | TRBV14 | . | CASSQRLFSTDTQYF | TGTGCCAGCAGCCAACGACTCTTTAGCACAGATACGCAGTATTTT
TRBJ2-3 | . | 15 | TRBV20-1 | . | CSASLLQGSTDTQYF | TGCAGTGCTAGTTTACTGCAGGGTAGCACAGATACGCAGTATTTT
TRBJ1-1 | . | 14 | TRBV6-1 | . | CASRPSWGNTEAFF | TGTGCCAGCAGGCCCTCGTGGGGCAACACTGAAGCTTTCTTT
TRBJ2-2 | . | 12 | TRBV6-6 | . | CASSYSPWELFF | TGTGCCAGCAGTTACTCTCCCTGGGAGCTGTTTTTT
TRBJ2-3 | many | 13 | TRBV29-1 | TRBD2 | CSAPGLVTDTQYF | TGCAGCGCCCCGGGACTAGTTACAGATACGCAGTATTTT
TRBJ2-1 | . | 15 | TRBV12-3/TRBV12-4 | . | CASSFQGSSYNEQFF | TGTGCCAGCAGTTTCCAGGGGAGCTCCTACAATGAGCAGTTCTTC
TRBJ1-3 | . | 18 | TRBV6-1 | . | CASRLPRWEGTSGNTIYF | TGTGCCAGCAGACTACCCCGGTGGGAAGGAACCTCTGGAAACACCATATATTTT
TRBJ2-1 | few | 17 | TRBV18 | TRBD2 | CASSPPRDYLIGDEQFF | TGTGCCAGCTCACCACCTAGGGACTACCTTATTGGGGATGAGCAGTTCTTC
TRBJ2-2 | . | 14 | TRBV7-9 | . | CASSLGPFTGELFF | TGTGCCAGCAGCTTAGGACCGTTCACCGGGGAGCTGTTTTTT
TRBJ1-3 | . | 20 | TRBV4-1 | . | CASSQSSERARRYSGNTIYF | TGCGCCAGCAGCCAAAGCTCCGAAAGAGCCAGACGCTACTCTGGAAACACCATATATTTT
TRBJ2-1 | . | 15 | TRBV27 | TRBD2 | CASSSSSGGTNEQFF | TGTGCCAGCAGTTCCTCTAGCGGGGGTACCAATGAGCAGTTCTTC
TRBJ2-5 | few | 16 | TRBV20-1 | TRBD2 | CSARRLSGGLKETQYF | TGCAGTGCTAGAAGGCTGAGCGGGGGGCTAAAAGAGACCCAGTACTTC
TRBJ2-7 | many | 13 | TRBV29-1 | . | CSVAPRASYEQYF | TGCAGCGTTGCCCCCCGGGCCTCCTACGAGCAGTACTTC
TRBJ2-3 | few | 14 | TRBV20-1 | TRBD2 | CSARAGGEEDTQYF | TGCAGTGCTAGAGCGGGGGGAGAGGAGGATACGCAGTATTTT
TRBJ2-7 | . | 11 | TRBV6-2/TRBV6-3 | . | CASSYFYEQYF | TGTGCCAGCAGTTATTTTTACGAGCAGTACTTC
TRBJ1-6 | . | 13 | TRBV20-1 | TRBD1 | CSAHNRGNSPLHF | TGCAGTGCCCACAACAGGGGAAATTCACCCCTCCACTTT
TRBJ2-1 | many | 15 | TRBV5-1 | . | CASSRLVETYNEQFF | TGCGCCAGCAGCCGCCTGGTGGAGACCTACAATGAGCAGTTCTTC
TRBJ1-1 | . | 16 | TRBV20-1 | TRBD1 | CSAALAGQAVNTEAFF | TGCAGTGCAGCTCTCGCCGGACAGGCGGTGAACACTGAAGCTTTCTTT
TRBJ1-5 | once | 14 | TRBV27 | . | CASSLTISNQPQHF | TGTGCCAGCAGTTTGACAATTAGCAATCAGCCCCAGCATTTT
TRBJ1-1 | many | 14 | TRBV7-2 | . | CASSFFGVSTEAFF | TGTGCCAGCAGCTTCTTTGGGGTGAGCACTGAAGCTTTCTTT
TRBJ2-1 | . | 16 | TRBV4-3 | . | CASSRRRGGSYNEQFF | TGCGCCAGCAGTCGCCGCAGGGGAGGGTCCTACAATGAGCAGTTCTTC
TRBJ1-1 | . | 12 | TRBV7-2 | . | CASSQWVTEAFF | TGTGCCAGCAGCCAATGGGTCACTGAAGCTTTCTTT
TRBJ2-3 | . | 15 | TRBV20-1 | TRBD2 | CSARDPRGAWYTQYF | TGCAGTGCTAGAGATCCGCGGGGGGCCTGGTATACGCAGTATTTT
TRBJ2-6 | few | 17 | TRBV27 | . | CASSLLGKSSGANVLTF | TGTGCCAGCAGTTTACTCGGCAAAAGTTCTGGGGCCAACGTCCTGACTTTC
TRBJ2-7 | few | 12 | TRBV29-1 | . | CSVSGGGGEQYF | TGCAGCGTTTCGGGCGGAGGAGGCGAGCAGTACTTC
TRBJ2-7 | many | 14 | TRBV27 | . | CASSLLGAAYEQYF | TGTGCCAGCAGTCTCTTGGGGGCCGCCTACGAGCAGTACTTC
TRBJ1-2 | . | 16 | TRBV7-2 | . | CASSLGVGGPNYGYTF | TGTGCCAGCAGCTTAGGAGTCGGAGGGCCTAACTATGGCTACACCTTC
TRBJ1-2 | once | 15 | TRBV2 | . | CASSESTGSDYGYTF | TGTGCCAGCAGTGAATCTACGGGGTCTGACTATGGCTACACCTTC
TRBJ2-6 | many | 17 | TRBV7-7 | TRBD1 | CASSSWDRLSGANVLTF | TGTGCCAGCAGCTCCTGGGACAGGCTCTCTGGGGCCAACGTCCTGACTTTC
TRBJ2-2 | . | 18 | TRBV27 | . | CASSPLEGWARNTGELFF | TGTGCCAGCAGTCCCCTCGAGGGGTGGGCTCGAAACACCGGGGAGCTGTTTTTT
TRBJ2-2 | . | 16 | TRBV12-3/TRBV12-4 | . | CASRHLSGPNTGELFF | TGTGCCAGCAGGCACCTAAGCGGACCGAACACCGGGGAGCTGTTTTTT
TRBJ2-1 | many | 15 | TRBV11-2 | TRBD1 | CASTNTGGSYNEQFF | TGTGCCAGCACCAACACAGGGGGTAGCTACAATGAGCAGTTCTTC
TRBJ1-6 | many | 17 | TRBV5-1 | TRBD1 | CASSLESGTGSGSPLHF | TGCGCCAGCAGCTTGGAGTCCGGGACAGGGTCAGGTTCACCCCTCCACTTT
TRBJ2-7 | . | 15 | TRBV2 | TRBD2 | CASSEERGGPYEQYF | TGTGCCAGCAGTGAGGAGCGGGGGGGCCCTTACGAGCAGTACTTC
TRBJ1-3 | . | 14 | TRBV6-5 | . | CASSYSHGTDTIYF | TGTGCCAGCAGTTACTCGCACGGGACGGACACCATATATTTT
TRBJ2-3 | . | 14 | TRBV27 | . | CASSWATGTDTQYF | TGTGCCAGCAGCTGGGCAACAGGCACAGATACGCAGTATTTT